This entry lists 8 T cell receptor beta chains sequenced from one sample in a study of blood T cell repertoires in COVID-19 (dated by TCRdb to the early 2020s). The library came from the immunoSEQ multiplex PCR assay. TCRdb's version of the immuneACCESS table is confined to in-frame rearrangements and falls short of the full clone set. An unresolved V gene accounts for under half of the shortfall where checked; the remainder is of unknown origin. Present in this sample are about 210,000 clones, 85% of which were seen just once. 5.1% of the sample belongs to the ten largest clones. Sequenced input: peripheral blood. These TCRs come from a man aged 50 to 59 with COVID-19, enrolled during active disease.

This clone appeared a single time. The chain's CDR3 is CASSFGIGGETQYF. The CDR3, as DNA: TGTGCCAGCAGCTTTGGAATAGGCGGGGAGACCCAGTACTTC. This rearrangement joins TRBV5-4 to TRBJ2-5; a possible D gene is TRBD2 (5 bases). The CDR3 spans 14 residues. Trimming cost V 2 bases and J 5 bases, with 13 bases left between them. Germline values: CDR1 SGHNT, CDR2 YYREEE (reference sequence). The full variable domain, with the rest looked up from reference TRBV5-4 and TRBJ2-5, is ETGVTQSPTHLIKTRGQQVTLRCSSQSGHNTVSWYQQALGQGPQFIFQYYREEENGRGNFPPRFSGLQFPNYSSELNVNALELDDSALYLCASSFGIGGETQYFGPGTRLLVL.

The chain joins TRBV3-1 (or the pseudogene TRBV3-2) to TRBJ1-2, with 7 bases that match TRBD1. The germline V gene has CDR1 LGHDT and CDR2 YNNKEL (reference sequence). This CDR3 contains 18 residues. V shed 0 bases and J 4 bases; nucleotides not matched to a gene: 14. The CDR3 protein is CASSQDRDSIRVFYGYTF. The CDR3 DNA is TGTGCCAGCAGCCAAGACAGGGACAGTATCAGGGTTTTCTATGGCTACACCTTC.

The rearrangement links TRBV11-2 to TRBJ2-7, with D possibly TRBD2 on 6 matching bases. This CDR3 is 17 amino acids long. V was cut by 1 base and J by 0 bases, with 16 bases left in between. Per the germline V gene, CDR1 is SGHAT and CDR2 is FQNNGV. CDR3 sequence reads: CASSLVGGARGSYEQYF. CDR3 DNA: TGTGCCAGCAGCTTAGTTGGAGGGGCGCGGGGCTCCTACGAGCAGTACTTC.

There are a few counts of this clone. The chain uses TRBV24-1 and TRBJ1-3; tentatively, D is TRBD1 (6 bases). Per germline, CDR1 KGHDR and CDR2 SFDVKD. V was cut by 5 bases and J by 0 bases, with 10 bases left in between. This CDR3 has 15 amino acids. The CDR3 reads CATSAGQHSGNTIYF. The CDR3 DNA reads TGTGCCACCAGTGCAGGACAGCACTCTGGAAACACCATATATTTT.

The chain employs TRBV5-1 and TRBJ2-3; TRBD1 might be the D (5 bases). CDR3 length equals 14 residues. V lost 3 bases and J 0 bases, leaving 8 bases between the germline ends. Germline V CDR1 and CDR2: SGHRS, YFSETQ. The CDR3 sequence is CASSSTASTDTQYF. As DNA, the CDR3 is TGCGCCAGCAGCTCGACAGCTAGCACAGATACGCAGTATTTT.

This sequence joins TRBV5-1 and TRBJ1-2, with D unclear. Trimming stripped 1 base from V and 1 base from J, with 5 bases between. The CDR3 sequence is 13 residues long. CDR1 is SGHRS and CDR2 is YFSETQ in the germline V gene. The CDR3 DNA reads as TGCGCCAGCAGCTTGAGCAATAACTATGGCTACACCTTC. Its translation is CASSLSNNYGYTF. The full variable domain, with the rest looked up from reference TRBV5-1 and TRBJ1-2, is KAGVTQTPRYLIKTRGQQVTLSCSPISGHRSVSWYQQTPGQGLQFLFEYFSETQRNKGNFPGRFSGRQFSNSRSEMNVSTLELGDSALYLCASSLSNNYGYTFGSGTRLTVV.

The chain joins TRBV28 to TRBJ1-1; perhaps TRBD1 as D (6 bases). Germline V lookup: CDR1 MDHEN, CDR2 SYDVKM. Trimming pared 5 bases from V and 11 bases from J, leaving 18 bases between. The CDR3 is 13 residues long. The DNA for the CDR3 is TGTGCCAGCAGTGCCTCTGGGGGGGCGACTGCTTTCTTT. This translates into CASSASGGATAFF.

The rearrangement uses TRBV7-9 and TRBJ2-3, with TRBD2 matching 8 bases. The CDR3 extends over 15 amino acids. Germline CDR1 reads SEHNR; CDR2 reads FQNEAQ (reference sequence). V lost 4 bases to trimming and J lost 3 bases; unmatched junction nucleotides: 6. The CDR3 nucleotides are TGTGCCAGCAGCTCAAAGCGGGGGCCGACAGATACGCAGTATTTT. This gives the protein CASSSKRGPTDTQYF.